The rows below give T cell receptor beta chains drawn from one sample of a study of blood T cells in healthy people across ages. TCRdb recomputed calls from the 5' RACE reads with MiXCR, one row per CDR3 protein. The sample lists 760,000 or so distinct CDR3 sequences, 25% occurring once. These data were likewise used in another study, on T cells of mothers and their children.

The specimen was blood. The receptor source for this set is a boy between 10 and 17 years old in good health. The CDR3 runs from the conserved cysteine through the conserved F or W. Fields, in order: V gene, clone size, D gene, J gene, CDR3 protein, CDR3 DNA. The D gene is left open where the match is weak. Some rows have no size entry. The others give once, few or many, or a class for an expanded clone.

V gene: TRBV6-1; clone size: few; D gene: -; J gene: TRBJ2-7; CDR3 protein: CASSEDRALYYEQYF; CDR3 DNA: TGTGCCAGCAGTGAAGATCGGGCGCTTTACTACGAGCAGTACTTC
V gene: TRBV10-3; clone size: many; D gene: TRBD2; J gene: TRBJ2-7; CDR3 protein: CAISEKREGHEQYF; CDR3 DNA: TGTGCCATCAGTGAGAAGCGGGAGGGCCACGAGCAGTACTTC
V gene: TRBV2; clone size: few; D gene: TRBD2; J gene: TRBJ2-5; CDR3 protein: CASSEKSGGAETQYF; CDR3 DNA: TGTGCCAGCAGTGAAAAGAGCGGGGGGGCAGAGACCCAGTACTTC
V gene: TRBV14; clone size: -; D gene: -; J gene: TRBJ1-1; CDR3 protein: CASSYNPRFDTEAFF; CDR3 DNA: TGTGCCAGCAGTTACAACCCCAGGTTTGACACTGAAGCTTTCTTT
V gene: TRBV7-9; clone size: -; D gene: TRBD2; J gene: TRBJ2-7; CDR3 protein: CASSLIGLAGTYEQYF; CDR3 DNA: TGTGCCAGCAGCCTGATCGGACTAGCGGGGACCTACGAGCAGTACTTC
V gene: TRBV2; clone size: few; D gene: TRBD2; J gene: TRBJ2-7; CDR3 protein: CASSDWTSGRYEQYF; CDR3 DNA: TGTGCCAGCAGTGACTGGACTAGCGGGAGATACGAGCAGTACTTC
V gene: TRBV24-1; clone size: -; D gene: TRBD2; J gene: TRBJ2-1; CDR3 protein: CATSDLGPTSGGSTYNEQFF; CDR3 DNA: TGTGCCACCAGTGATTTGGGGCCGACTAGCGGGGGATCTACCTACAATGAGCAGTTCTTC
V gene: TRBV29-1; clone size: -; D gene: -; J gene: TRBJ2-7; CDR3 protein: CSVSEGRTYEQYF; CDR3 DNA: TGCAGCGTAAGCGAGGGAAGGACCTACGAGCAGTACTTC
V gene: TRBV28; clone size: -; D gene: TRBD2; J gene: TRBJ2-4; CDR3 protein: CASSHRLAGTLAKNIQYF; CDR3 DNA: TGTGCCAGCAGTCACCGACTAGCGGGGACCCTAGCCAAAAACATTCAGTACTTC
V gene: TRBV29-1; clone size: -; D gene: -; J gene: TRBJ2-7; CDR3 protein: CSANDRFGEQYF; CDR3 DNA: TGCAGCGCCAACGACAGATTCGGCGAGCAGTACTTC
V gene: TRBV27; clone size: few; D gene: TRBD2; J gene: TRBJ2-5; CDR3 protein: CASSLSTGRETQYF; CDR3 DNA: TGTGCCAGCAGTTTATCGACCGGGAGGGAGACCCAGTACTTC
V gene: TRBV29-1; clone size: few; D gene: TRBD1; J gene: TRBJ1-3; CDR3 protein: CSVEWVGQGAGNAIYF; CDR3 DNA: TGCAGCGTTGAATGGGTGGGACAGGGGGCTGGAAACGCCATATATTTT
V gene: TRBV29-1; clone size: -; D gene: -; J gene: TRBJ2-4; CDR3 protein: CSVEDAESDDTQYF; CDR3 DNA: TGCAGCGTTGAAGACGCGGAAAGTGACGACACTCAGTACTTC
V gene: TRBV7-6; clone size: -; D gene: -; J gene: TRBJ2-7; CDR3 protein: CASSSGGTGTYEQYF; CDR3 DNA: TGTGCCAGCAGCTCTGGGGGAACTGGAACCTACGAGCAGTACTTC
V gene: TRBV15; clone size: -; D gene: -; J gene: TRBJ2-7; CDR3 protein: CATSSGAFEQYF; CDR3 DNA: TGTGCCACCAGCAGTGGCGCCTTCGAGCAGTACTTC
V gene: TRBV11-2; clone size: -; D gene: -; J gene: TRBJ1-4; CDR3 protein: CVSSFGTRSEKLFF; CDR3 DNA: TGTGTCAGCAGCTTCGGGACAAGAAGCGAAAAACTGTTTTTT
V gene: TRBV15; clone size: few; D gene: -; J gene: TRBJ2-3; CDR3 protein: CATSTGDSTDTQYF; CDR3 DNA: TGTGCCACCAGCACCGGGGACTCTACAGATACGCAGTATTTT
V gene: TRBV20-1; clone size: -; D gene: -; J gene: TRBJ1-1; CDR3 protein: CSAPGNTEAFF; CDR3 DNA: TGCAGTGCTCCAGGGAACACTGAAGCTTTCTTT